The 14 T cell receptor beta chains below all came from one sample that was sequenced in a study of T cell repertoires in Merkel cell carcinoma. The protocol was immunoSEQ multiplex PCR, while the TCRdb copy is restricted to in-frame clones and leaves out a portion. The sample comprises roughly 14,000 clones, over 60% of which are singletons, and about a sixth rests with the top ten. The sequenced material came from tumor tissue. These receptors all come from an adult with Merkel cell carcinoma.

The V and J genes are TRBV27 and TRBJ2-2; the D gene is possibly TRBD1 (5 bases). V was trimmed by 1 base and J by 1 base, leaving 7 bases between them. Germline CDR1 reads MNHEY; CDR2 reads SMNVEV (reference sequence). This CDR3 contains 15 residues. The CDR3 bases are TGTGCCAGCAGTTTATACAGGAAGAACACCGGGGAGCTGTTTTTT. Its translation is CASSLYRKNTGELFF.

This clone was detected a few times. This chain links TRBV7-6 with TRBJ1-1; D is unresolved. The CDR3 is 13 amino acids. V gave up 0 bases and J gave up 4 bases, with 6 bases separating them. The germline V gene has CDR1 SGHVS and CDR2 FNYEAQ. Here the CDR3 reads CASSLADGTEAFF. As DNA, the CDR3 is TGTGCCAGCAGCTTAGCAGATGGCACTGAAGCTTTCTTT.

The chain uses TRBV9 and TRBJ2-2; 7 bases are shared with TRBD1. There are 15 residues in the CDR3. Germline V CDR1 and CDR2: SGDLS, YYNGEE. Unmatched junction bases numbered 7, after V lost 2 bases and J lost 6 bases. The CDR3 here is CASSVASQGAGELFF. Here the CDR3 DNA reads TGTGCCAGCAGCGTTGCTAGCCAGGGGGCCGGGGAGCTGTTTTTT.

The rearrangement uses TRBV5-4 and TRBJ2-7; tentatively, D is TRBD1 or TRBD2 (6 bases each). Germline-derived CDR1 and CDR2 are SGHNT and YYREEE (reference sequence). Trimming removed 1 base at V and 7 bases at J, with 12 bases between. CDR3 size: 13 residues. CDR3 in DNA: TGTGCCAGCAGCTTGCCCGGAGGGGGAGAGCAGTACTTC. Translating it yields CASSLPGGGEQYF.

This chain connects TRBV27 to TRBJ1-6, with D possibly matching TRBD1 (6 bases). Deletions cut 3 bases from V and 4 bases from J, with 10 bases between. This CDR3 is 15 amino acids long. Germline assignment: CDR1 MNHEY and CDR2 SMNVEV (reference sequence). The CDR3 sequence: CASSFEGQYNSPLHF. CDR3 sequence (DNA): TGTGCCAGCAGTTTTGAAGGACAGTATAATTCACCCCTCCACTTT.

This rearrangement joins TRBV5-1 to TRBJ2-3, with D possibly TRBD1 on 5 matching bases. There are 14 residues in the CDR3. Germline CDR1 is SGHRS and CDR2 is YFSETQ. V lost 6 bases and J 0 bases, leaving 11 bases between the germline ends. The CDR3 coding sequence is TGCGCCAGCAAGGTGGGGCCAAGCACAGATACGCAGTATTTT. Its translation is CASKVGPSTDTQYF.

The V gene is TRBV4-3, the J gene TRBJ1-2; D unclear. Trimming took 0 bases from V and 4 from J, leaving 15 bases between them. The CDR3 spans 16 residues. Germline-derived CDR1 and CDR2 are LGHNA and YSLEER. CDR3 protein: CASSQDRPPTIYGYTF. Written as DNA, the CDR3 is TGCGCCAGCAGCCAAGATCGGCCACCGACCATCTATGGCTACACCTTC.

The chain combines TRBV7-8 with TRBJ1-1; D unresolved. This CDR3 is 14 amino acids long. The ends were cut back, 2 bases at V and 1 base at J, with 8 bases in the middle. Germline V CDR1 and CDR2: SGHVS, FQNEAQ. As DNA, the CDR3 is TGTGCCAGCAGCTTACGTTCGAAGAACACTGAAGCTTTCTTT. Protein product: CASSLRSKNTEAFF.

The genes are TRBV6-2 or TRBV6-3 and TRBJ1-4; D is unresolved. V was trimmed by 2 bases and J by 13 bases, leaving 14 bases between them. The CDR3 has 13 residues. Germline V gives CDR1 MNHEY, CDR2 SVGEGT. The CDR3 DNA reads as TGTGCCAGCAGTTACAATTATCCAGGAAGACTGTTTTTT. Amino acid sequence: CASSYNYPGRLFF.

The chain uses TRBV3-1 (or the pseudogene TRBV3-2) and TRBJ2-7, with 7 bases that match TRBD2. Germline-derived CDR1 and CDR2 are LGHDT and YNNKEL (reference sequence). V gave up 4 bases and J gave up 7 bases; unmatched junction bases: 7. This CDR3 comprises 13 residues. The CDR3 DNA is TGTGCCAGCAGCCGTGGGGGAGGGCTAGAGCAGTACTTC. Encoded protein: CASSRGGGLEQYF.

Of note for this clone: With a much larger clone just one base away, this may be a read error. This chain connects TRBV5-6 to TRBJ1-6; D unresolved. In germline, CDR1 is SGHDT, CDR2 YYEEEE. CDR3 length: 15 amino acids. Trimming removed 3 bases at V and 8 bases at J, with 15 bases between. The CDR3 reads CASSSYGNGYSPLHF. CDR3 nucleotide sequence: TGTGCCAGCAGCTCCTACGGGAATGGGTATTCACCCCTCCACTTT.

V is TRBV7-2 and J is TRBJ1-2, with D possibly matching TRBD1 (5 bases). V gave up 5 bases and J gave up 0 bases, with 13 bases separating them. CDR1 SGHTA and CDR2 FQGNSA come from the germline V gene. CDR3 length: 15 residues. The CDR3 loop reads CASSLQTVPNYGYTF. The CDR3 region has the DNA TGTGCCAGCAGCCTCCAGACAGTCCCTAACTATGGCTACACCTTC.

The chain carries TRBV5-1 and TRBJ2-2, with D possibly being TRBD2 (7 bases). The V gene's germline CDR1 is SGHRS and CDR2 YFSETQ. CDR3 size: 14 residues. With 4 bases removed from V and 7 bases from J, the gap between germline ends came to 14 bases. The CDR3 nucleotides are TGCGCCAGCAGCCGGGCGGGGGCTGGCGGGGAGCTGTTTTTT. It is translated as CASSRAGAGGELFF.

The chain couples TRBV27 to TRBJ1-1, with D possibly being TRBD1 (5 bases). V shed 0 bases and J shed 7 bases, with 21 bases lying between them. Germline CDR1 reads MNHEY; CDR2 reads SMNVEV (reference sequence). This CDR3 has 17 residues. The CDR3 nucleotides are TGTGCCAGCAGTTTATCCCTCCCGTGGCAAACAGGCCTTGAAGCTTTCTTT. Translating it yields CASSLSLPWQTGLEAFF.